This is a list of T cell receptor beta chains from one sample in a study of metastatic and nonmetastatic thyroid tumors. TCRdb re-called the PCR reads through MiXCR. The sample lists about 1,900 clones, 11% occurring once. The sequencing sample was made of tumor tissue. The receptors here all came from a female donor with papillary thyroid cancer or a benign thyroid nodule (not recorded which). Some clones in this sample may be carry-over from other donors' samples. The conserved cysteine and the conserved F or W are not part of the CDR3 here.

CDR3 length	V gene	J gene	CDR3 protein
12	TRBV29-1	TRBJ2-1	SARGAGSYNEQF
12	TRBV7-6	TRBJ2-7	ASSLGAGGHEQY
11	TRBV24-1	TRBJ2-5	VTSDPGPETQY
14	TRBV10-2	TRBJ2-3	ASSHWTSGGTDTQY
13	TRBV12-3/TRBV12-4	TRBJ2-1	ASSPTSGFYNEQF
9	TRBV6-1	TRBJ1-2	ASEQYYGYT
10	TRBV11-2	TRBJ2-5	ASSQVSETQY
13	TRBV28	TRBJ1-6	ASSLTGAGRSPLH
13	TRBV25-1	TRBJ2-2	ASSERQGAGGEPF
12	TRBV9	TRBJ2-2	LAIAVWVTGELP